This TCR beta chain derives from a study of blood T cell repertoires in COVID-19. Looking at the study overall: The cDNA or gDNA used as material had been derived from T cells, B-cell-depleted T cells, or PBMCs.

The germline V gene has CDR1 SGDLS and CDR2 YYNGEE. This CDR3 comprises 16 residues. The V gene lost 0 bases and the J gene lost 4 bases, with 14 bases spanning the gap. The repertoire was sequenced with immunoSEQ multiplex PCR; TCRdb's copy has only in-frame clones and lacks some. The repertoire holds hundreds of thousands of clones, 70% to 90% seen once, with approximately 1.4% in the top ten. The genes are TRBV9 and TRBJ2-1; D is perhaps TRBD2 (6 bases). The receptor's source is a man older than 75 with acute or convalescent COVID-19. The specimen was peripheral blood. CDR3 in amino acids: CASSVGGGIRYNEQFF. The CDR3 DNA reads TGTGCCAGCAGCGTAGGCGGAGGGATTCGTTACAATGAGCAGTTCTTC. Variable domain in full (rest from reference TRBV9 and TRBJ2-1): DSGVTQTPKHLITATGQRVTLRCSPRSGDLSVYWYQQSLDQGLQFLIQYYNGEERAKGNILERFSAQQFPDLHSELNLSSLELGDSALYFCASSVGGGIRYNEQFFGPGTRLTVL.